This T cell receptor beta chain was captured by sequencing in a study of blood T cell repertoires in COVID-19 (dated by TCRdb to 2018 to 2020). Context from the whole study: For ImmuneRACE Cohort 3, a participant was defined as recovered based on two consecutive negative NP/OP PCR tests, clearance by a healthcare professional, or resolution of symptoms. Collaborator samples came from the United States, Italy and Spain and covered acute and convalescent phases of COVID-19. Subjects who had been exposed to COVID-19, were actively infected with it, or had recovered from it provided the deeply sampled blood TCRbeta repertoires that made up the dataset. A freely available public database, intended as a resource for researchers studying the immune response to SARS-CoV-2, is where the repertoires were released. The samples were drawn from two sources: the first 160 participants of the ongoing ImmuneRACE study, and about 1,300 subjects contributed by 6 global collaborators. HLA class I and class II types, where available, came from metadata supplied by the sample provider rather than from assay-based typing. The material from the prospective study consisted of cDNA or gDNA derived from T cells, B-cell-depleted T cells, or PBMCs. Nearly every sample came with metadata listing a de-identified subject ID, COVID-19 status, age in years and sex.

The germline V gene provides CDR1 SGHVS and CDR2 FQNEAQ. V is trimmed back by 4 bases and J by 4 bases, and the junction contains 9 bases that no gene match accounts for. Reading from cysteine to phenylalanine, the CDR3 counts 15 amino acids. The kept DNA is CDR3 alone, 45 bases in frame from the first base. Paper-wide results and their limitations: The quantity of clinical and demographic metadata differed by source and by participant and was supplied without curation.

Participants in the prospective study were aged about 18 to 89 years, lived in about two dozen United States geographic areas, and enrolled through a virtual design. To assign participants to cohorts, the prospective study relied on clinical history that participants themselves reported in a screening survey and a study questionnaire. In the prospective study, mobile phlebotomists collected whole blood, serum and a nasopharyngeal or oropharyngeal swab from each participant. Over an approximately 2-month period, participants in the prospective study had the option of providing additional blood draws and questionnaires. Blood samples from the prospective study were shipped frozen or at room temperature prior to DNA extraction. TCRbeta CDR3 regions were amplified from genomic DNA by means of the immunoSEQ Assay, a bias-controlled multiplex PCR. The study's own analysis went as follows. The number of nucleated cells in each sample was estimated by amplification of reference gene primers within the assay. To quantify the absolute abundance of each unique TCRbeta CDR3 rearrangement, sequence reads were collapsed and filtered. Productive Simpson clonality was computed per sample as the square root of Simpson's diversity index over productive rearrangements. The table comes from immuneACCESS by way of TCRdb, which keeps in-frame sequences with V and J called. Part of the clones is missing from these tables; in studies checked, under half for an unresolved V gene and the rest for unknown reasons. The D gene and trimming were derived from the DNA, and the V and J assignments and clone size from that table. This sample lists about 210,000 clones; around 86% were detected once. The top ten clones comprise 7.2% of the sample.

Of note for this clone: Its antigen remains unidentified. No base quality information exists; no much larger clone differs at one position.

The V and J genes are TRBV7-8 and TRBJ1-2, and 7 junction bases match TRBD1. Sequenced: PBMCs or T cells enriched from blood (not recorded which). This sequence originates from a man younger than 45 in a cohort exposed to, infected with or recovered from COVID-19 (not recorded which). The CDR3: CASSSSDRTGYGYTF. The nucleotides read TGTGCCAGCAGCTCATCCGACCGGACAGGCTATGGCTACACCTTC.